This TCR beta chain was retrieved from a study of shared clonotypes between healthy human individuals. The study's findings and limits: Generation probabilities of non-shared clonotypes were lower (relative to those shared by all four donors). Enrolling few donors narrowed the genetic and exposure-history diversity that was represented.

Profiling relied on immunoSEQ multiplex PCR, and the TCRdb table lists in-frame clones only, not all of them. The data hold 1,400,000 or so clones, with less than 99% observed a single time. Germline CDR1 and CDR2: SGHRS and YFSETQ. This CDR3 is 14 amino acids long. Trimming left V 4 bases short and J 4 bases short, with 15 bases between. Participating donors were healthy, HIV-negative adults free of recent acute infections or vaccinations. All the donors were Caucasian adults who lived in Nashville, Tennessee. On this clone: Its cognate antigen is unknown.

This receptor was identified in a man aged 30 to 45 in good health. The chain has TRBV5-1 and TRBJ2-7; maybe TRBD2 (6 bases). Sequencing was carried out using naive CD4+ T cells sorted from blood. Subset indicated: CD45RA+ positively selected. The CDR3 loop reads CASSTGVAGYEQYF. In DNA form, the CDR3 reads TGCGCCAGCAGCACGGGAGTGGCAGGGTACGAGCAGTACTTC.